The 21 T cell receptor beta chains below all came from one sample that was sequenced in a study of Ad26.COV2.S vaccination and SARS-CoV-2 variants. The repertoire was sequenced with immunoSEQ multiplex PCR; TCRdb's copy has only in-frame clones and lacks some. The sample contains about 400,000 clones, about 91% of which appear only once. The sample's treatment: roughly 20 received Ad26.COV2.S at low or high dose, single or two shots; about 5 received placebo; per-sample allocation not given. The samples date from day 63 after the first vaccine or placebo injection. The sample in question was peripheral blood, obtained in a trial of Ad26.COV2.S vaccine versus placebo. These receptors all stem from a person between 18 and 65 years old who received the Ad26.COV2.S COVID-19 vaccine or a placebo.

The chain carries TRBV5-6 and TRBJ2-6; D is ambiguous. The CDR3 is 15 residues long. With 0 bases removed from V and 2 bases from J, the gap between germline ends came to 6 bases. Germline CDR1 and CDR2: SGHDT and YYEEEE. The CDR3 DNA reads TGTGCCAGCAGCTTGGAGGGTACTGGGGCCAACGTCCTGACTTTC. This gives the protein CASSLEGTGANVLTF.

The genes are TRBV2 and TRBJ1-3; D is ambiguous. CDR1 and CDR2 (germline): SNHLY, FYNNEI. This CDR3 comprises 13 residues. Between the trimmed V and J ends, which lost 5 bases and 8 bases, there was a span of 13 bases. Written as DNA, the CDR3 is TGTGCCAGCAGTTTTGCAGCCGGGGACACCATATATTTT. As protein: CASSFAAGDTIYF.

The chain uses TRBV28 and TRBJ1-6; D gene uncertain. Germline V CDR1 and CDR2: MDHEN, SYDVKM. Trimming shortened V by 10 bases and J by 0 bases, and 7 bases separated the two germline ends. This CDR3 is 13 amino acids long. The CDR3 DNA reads TGTGCCACCCAGAGCTCCTATAATTCACCCCTCCACTTT. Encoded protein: CATQSSYNSPLHF.

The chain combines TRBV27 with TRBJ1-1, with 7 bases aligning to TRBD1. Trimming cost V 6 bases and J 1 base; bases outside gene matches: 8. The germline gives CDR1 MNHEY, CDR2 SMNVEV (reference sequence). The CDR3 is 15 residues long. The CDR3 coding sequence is TGTGCCAGCAGCCTACAGGGGATGAAGAACACTGAAGCTTTCTTT. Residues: CASSLQGMKNTEAFF.

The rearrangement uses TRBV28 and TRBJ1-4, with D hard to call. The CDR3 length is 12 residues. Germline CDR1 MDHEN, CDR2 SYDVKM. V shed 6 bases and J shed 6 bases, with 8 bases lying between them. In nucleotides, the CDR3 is TGTGCCAGCAGCCTAGCGGATGAAAAACTGTTTTTT. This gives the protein CASSLADEKLFF.

This CDR3 is CSVDGVAFSSNEQFF. CDR3 DNA sequence: TGCAGCGTTGATGGTGTAGCGTTTTCGAGCAATGAGCAGTTCTTC. V is TRBV29-1 and J is TRBJ2-1; a weak D match, TRBD2 (5 bases). The V end lost 3 bases, the J end lost 6 bases, and 18 bases lay between the germline ends. This CDR3 region has 15 residues. Germline CDR1 and CDR2: SQVTM and ANQGSEA.

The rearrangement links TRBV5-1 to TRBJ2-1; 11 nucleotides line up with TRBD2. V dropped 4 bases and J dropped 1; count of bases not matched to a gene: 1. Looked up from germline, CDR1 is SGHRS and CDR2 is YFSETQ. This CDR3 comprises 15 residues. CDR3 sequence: CASSPSGGSYNEQFF. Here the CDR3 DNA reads TGCGCCAGCAGCCCTAGCGGGGGGTCCTACAATGAGCAGTTCTTC.

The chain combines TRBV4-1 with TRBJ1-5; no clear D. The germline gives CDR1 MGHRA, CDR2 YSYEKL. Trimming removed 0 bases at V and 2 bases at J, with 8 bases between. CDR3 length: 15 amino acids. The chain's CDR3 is CASSQDPLGNQPQHF. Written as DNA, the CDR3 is TGCGCCAGCAGCCAAGACCCCCTGGGCAATCAGCCCCAGCATTTT.

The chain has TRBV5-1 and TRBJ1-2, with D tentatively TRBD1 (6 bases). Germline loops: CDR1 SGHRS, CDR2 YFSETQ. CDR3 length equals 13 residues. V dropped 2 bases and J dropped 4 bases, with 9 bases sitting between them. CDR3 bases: TGCGCCAGCAGCTTAGGCAGGGGCTATGGCTACACCTTC. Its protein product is CASSLGRGYGYTF.

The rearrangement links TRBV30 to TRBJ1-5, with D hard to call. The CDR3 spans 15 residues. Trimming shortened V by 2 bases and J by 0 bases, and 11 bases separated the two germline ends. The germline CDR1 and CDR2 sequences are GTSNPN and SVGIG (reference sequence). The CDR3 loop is CAWSLGSSSNQPQHF. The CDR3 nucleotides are TGTGCCTGGAGTCTCGGGAGTTCTAGCAATCAGCCCCAGCATTTT.

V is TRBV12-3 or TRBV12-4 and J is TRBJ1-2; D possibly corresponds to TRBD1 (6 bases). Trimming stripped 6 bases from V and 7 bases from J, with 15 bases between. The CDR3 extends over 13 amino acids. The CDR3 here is CASRARGGSGYTF. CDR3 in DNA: TGTGCCAGCAGAGCCAGGGGTGGTTCTGGCTACACCTTC.

Here the CDR3 DNA reads TGTGCCAGCAGCTTAGAGACCCCTTTGGATGAGCAGTTCTTC. Its translation: CASSLETPLDEQFF. This chain links TRBV11-2 with TRBJ2-1, with D uncertain. This CDR3 has 14 residues. The V gene lost 0 bases and the J gene lost 8 bases, with 11 bases spanning the gap. Germline CDR1 reads SGHAT; CDR2 reads FQNNGV.

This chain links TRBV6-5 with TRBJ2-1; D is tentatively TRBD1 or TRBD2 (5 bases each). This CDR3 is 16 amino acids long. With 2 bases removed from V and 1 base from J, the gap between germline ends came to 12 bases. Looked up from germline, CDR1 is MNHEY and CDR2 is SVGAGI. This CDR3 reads CASSYGGTSSYNEQFF. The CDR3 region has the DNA TGTGCCAGCAGTTACGGGGGAACGAGTTCCTACAATGAGCAGTTCTTC.

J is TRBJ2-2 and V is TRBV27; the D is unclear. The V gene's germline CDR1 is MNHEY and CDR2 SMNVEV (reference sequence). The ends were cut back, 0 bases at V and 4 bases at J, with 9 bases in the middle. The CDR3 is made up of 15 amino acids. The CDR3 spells CASSLSNGGTGELFF. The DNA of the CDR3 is TGTGCCAGCAGTTTATCTAACGGCGGCACCGGGGAGCTGTTTTTT.

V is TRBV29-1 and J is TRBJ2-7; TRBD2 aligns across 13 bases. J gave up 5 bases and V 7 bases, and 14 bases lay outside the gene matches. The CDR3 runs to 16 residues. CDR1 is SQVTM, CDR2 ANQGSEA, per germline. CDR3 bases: TGCAGCGCCCAAATTCCCGGACTAGCGGGAGTCCACGAGCAGTACTTC. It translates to CSAQIPGLAGVHEQYF.

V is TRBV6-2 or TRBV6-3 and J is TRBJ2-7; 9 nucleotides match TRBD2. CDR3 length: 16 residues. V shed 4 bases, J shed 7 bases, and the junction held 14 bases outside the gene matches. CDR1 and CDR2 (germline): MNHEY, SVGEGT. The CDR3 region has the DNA TGTGCCAGCAGTTCACATCCCGGGACTAGCCTGAGGGAGCAGTACTTC. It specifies CASSSHPGTSLREQYF.

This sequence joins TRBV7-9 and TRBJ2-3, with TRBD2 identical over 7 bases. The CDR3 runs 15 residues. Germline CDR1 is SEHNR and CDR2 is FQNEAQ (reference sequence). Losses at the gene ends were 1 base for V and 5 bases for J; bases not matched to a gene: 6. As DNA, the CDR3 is TGTGCCAGCAGCTTAGAGGGCGGGAGAGGAGATACGCAGTATTTT. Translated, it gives CASSLEGGRGDTQYF.

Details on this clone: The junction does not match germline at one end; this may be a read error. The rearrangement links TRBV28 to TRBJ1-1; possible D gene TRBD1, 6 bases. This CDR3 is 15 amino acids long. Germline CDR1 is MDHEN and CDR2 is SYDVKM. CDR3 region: CASSLSTGGYTEAFF. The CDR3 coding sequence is TGTGCCAGCAGCTTATCGACAGGTGGATACACTGAAGCTTTCTTT.

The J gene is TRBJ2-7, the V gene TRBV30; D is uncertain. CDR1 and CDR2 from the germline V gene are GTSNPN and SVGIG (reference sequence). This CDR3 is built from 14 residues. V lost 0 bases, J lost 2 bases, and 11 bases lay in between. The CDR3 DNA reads TGTGCCTGGAGTGTAGACGAGCCAACCTACGAGCAGTACTTC. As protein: CAWSVDEPTYEQYF.

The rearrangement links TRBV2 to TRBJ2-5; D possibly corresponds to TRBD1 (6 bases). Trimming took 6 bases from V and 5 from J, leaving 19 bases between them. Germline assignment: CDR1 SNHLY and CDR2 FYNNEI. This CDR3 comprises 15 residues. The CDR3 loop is CASRALGTRGETQYF. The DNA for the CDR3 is TGTGCCAGCAGGGCCCTGGGCACAAGGGGGGAGACCCAGTACTTC.

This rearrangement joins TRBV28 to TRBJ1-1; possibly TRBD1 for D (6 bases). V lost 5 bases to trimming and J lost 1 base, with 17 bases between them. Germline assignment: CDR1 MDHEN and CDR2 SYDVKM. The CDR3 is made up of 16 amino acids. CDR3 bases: TGTGCCAGCAGTCTGCCTCCGACAGGATGGAACACTGAAGCTTTCTTT. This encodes CASSLPPTGWNTEAFF.